The 10 T cell receptor beta chains in this list originate from one sample, sequenced in a study of blood T cells in healthy people across ages. A sample-barcoded 5' primer and a J-beta primer mix were used in a second PCR of about 7 to 12 cycles. TCRdb re-analysed the 5' RACE reads in MiXCR, keeping a single row per CDR3 protein. The table lists more than 800,000 distinct CDR3 sequences, more than 40% of them singletons. The specimen was blood. All receptors come from a woman aged 55-69 years in good health.

This clonotype has a handful of counts. The chain is built from TRBV4-2 and TRBJ2-3; D is uncertain. The CDR3 runs to 14 residues. From germline, CDR1 is LGHNA and CDR2 YNFKEQ. Trimming stripped 1 base from V and 2 bases from J, with 7 bases between. This chain's CDR3 is CASSQGSDTDTQYF. The CDR3, as DNA: TGTGCCAGCAGCCAAGGGAGTGACACAGATACGCAGTATTTT.

The chain combines TRBV11-2 with TRBJ1-2; D might be TRBD1 (5 bases). Trimming stripped 7 bases from V and 7 bases from J, with 16 bases between. This CDR3 is built from 13 residues. Germline V gives CDR1 SGHAT, CDR2 FQNNGV. CDR3 bases: TGTGCCAGCAACTATGGGGCGTCCGGTGGCTACACCTTC. Translation: CASNYGASGGYTF.

The sample holds many counts of this clonotype. This chain joins TRBV6-1 and TRBJ2-7; D unclear. CDR3 length: 15 amino acids. Per germline, CDR1 MNHNS and CDR2 SASEGT. V was shortened by 3 bases and J by 0 bases, with 12 bases between the two germline ends. CDR3 sequence (DNA): TGTGCCAGCAGTGAGGTCGGCAGGAGCTCCTACGAGCAGTACTTC. Translated: CASSEVGRSSYEQYF.

The V call is TRBV27, the J call TRBJ2-6; D may be TRBD2 (6 bases). The CDR3 runs to 17 residues. Germline CDR1 is MNHEY and CDR2 is SMNVEV (reference sequence). V was shortened by 2 bases and J by 4 bases, with 15 bases between the two germline ends. CDR3 nucleotide sequence: TGTGCCAGCAGTTTACAGCCCAGGGCGGGGGGGGCCAACGTCCTGACTTTC. Translation gives CASSLQPRAGGANVLTF.

This chain links TRBV20-1 with TRBJ2-4; D not resolved. The end of the DNA aligns better with TRBJ2-7, so the J call may be wrong. CDR3 length equals 14 residues. CDR1 and CDR2 from the germline V gene are DFQATT and SNEGSKA (reference sequence). As DNA, the CDR3 is TGCAGTGCTAGAGATCTCCTAACAGTTTACGAGCAGTACTTC. It codes for CSARDLLTVYEQYF.

The chain carries TRBV10-3 and TRBJ2-1; the D gene is possibly TRBD2 (6 bases). The CDR3 is 17 residues long. Deletions cut 0 bases from V and 10 bases from J, with 22 bases between. Germline CDR1 ENHRY, CDR2 SYGVKD. This chain's CDR3 is CAISESIVRESSKEQFF. The CDR3 DNA sequence: TGTGCCATCAGTGAGTCGATCGTCCGGGAGAGTAGCAAGGAGCAGTTCTTC.

The genes are TRBV5-5 and TRBJ2-5; tentatively, D is TRBD2 (6 bases). Trimming cost V 0 bases and J 11 bases, with 11 bases left between them. Per germline, CDR1 SGHKS and CDR2 YYEKEE (reference sequence). CDR3 length: 12 residues. In nucleotides, the CDR3 is TGTGCCAGCAGCTTGGGACTAGTATCTCAGTACTTC. Protein product: CASSLGLVSQYF.

This clonotype was counted only a few times. The gene calls are TRBV6-2 or TRBV6-3 and TRBJ1-2, with 7 positions matching TRBD1. The ends lost 5 bases at V and 4 bases at J; junction bases unmatched: 10. The CDR3 runs to 15 residues. Germline V gene data show CDR1 as MNHEY and CDR2 as SVGEGT. The CDR3 sequence: CASSNTEGQFYGYTF. The CDR3 DNA reads as TGTGCCAGCAGTAACACAGAGGGACAGTTCTATGGCTACACCTTC.

This clonotype appeared a few times. The chain links TRBV7-9 to TRBJ2-7; TRBD2 might be the D (6 bases). In germline, CDR1 is SEHNR, CDR2 FQNEAQ (reference sequence). The V end was cut by 3 bases, the J end by 3 bases, with 15 bases between. The length of the CDR3 is 15 residues. CDR3: CASSFSGTYYYEQYF. As DNA, the CDR3 is TGTGCCAGCAGCTTTTCCGGGACTTACTACTACGAGCAGTACTTC.

V is TRBV28 and J is TRBJ2-5, with 11 bases lining up with TRBD2. The V gene's germline CDR1 is MDHEN and CDR2 SYDVKM. This CDR3 region has 13 residues. V was clipped by 6 bases and J by 11 bases; unmatched bases: 8. The CDR3 protein is CASRRGLAGEQYF. Here the CDR3 DNA reads TGTGCCAGCAGAAGAGGACTAGCGGGTGAGCAGTACTTC. The whole variable domain, filled in from reference TRBV28 and TRBJ2-5, reads DVKVTQSSRYLVKRTGEKVFLECVQDMDHENMFWYRQDPGLGLRLIYFSYDVKMKEKGDIPEGYSVSREKKERFSLILESASTNQTSMYLCASRRGLAGEQYFGPGTRLLVL.